One sample yielded the 28 T cell receptor beta chains listed below, sequenced in a study of cytomegalovirus exposure and HLA in healthy donors. The PCR ran on 60 Vbeta and 13 Jbeta primers. Here immunoSEQ multiplex PCR was the method, and the copy in TCRdb shows in-frame clones only, minus some. The sample lists some 130,000 clones, 80% occurring once. Material for sequencing was PBMCs. These receptors came from a man younger than 45 in good health.

This chain uses TRBV19 with TRBJ2-2, with D tentatively TRBD1 (5 bases). The V gene's germline CDR1 is LNHDA and CDR2 SQIVND (reference sequence). V lost 3 bases and J lost 6, with 14 bases in between. CDR3 length equals 15 residues. CDR3 DNA sequence: TGTGCCAGTAGTATCAGCCCAGGGCTGGCCGGGGAGCTGTTTTTT. It is translated as CASSISPGLAGELFF.

This clone was picked up a small number of times. CDR3 protein: CASSQEWRGTNTGELFF. DNA of the CDR3: TGCGCCAGCAGCCAAGAATGGCGGGGGACGAACACCGGGGAGCTGTTTTTT. V and J are TRBV4-3 and TRBJ2-2; 7 nucleotides match TRBD2. This CDR3 has 17 residues. Trimming at V came to 0 bases and at J to 0 bases, leaving 4 bases not matched to a gene. Germline V lookup: CDR1 LGHNA, CDR2 YSLEER.

This rearrangement joins TRBV27 to TRBJ2-4, with 7 bases aligning to TRBD2. The CDR3 is made up of 12 amino acids. Germline V gene data show CDR1 as MNHEY and CDR2 as SMNVEV (reference sequence). V trimming: 3 bases; J trimming: 7 bases; junction bases outside the gene matches: 0. The DNA for the CDR3 is TGTGCCAGCAGTTTGGGAGGGAACATTCAGTACTTC. This codes for CASSLGGNIQYF.

This clone was recorded only once. The chain links TRBV5-4 to TRBJ2-1; 11 bases are a match to TRBD2. The CDR3 is made up of 16 amino acids. Germline V gene lookup returns CDR1 SGHNT and CDR2 YYREEE (reference sequence). V lost 3 bases to trimming and J lost 6 bases; unmatched junction nucleotides: 8. CDR3 coding DNA: TGTGCCAGCAGCTACTGGACTAGCGGGCATGGCAATGAGCAGTTCTTC. Translation gives CASSYWTSGHGNEQFF.

This clone showed up just once. This chain joins TRBV11-2 and TRBJ2-3; no definite D call. The CDR3 is 14 residues long. Deletions cut 1 base from V and 6 bases from J, with 11 bases between. Germline lookup yields CDR1 SGHAT and CDR2 FQNNGV. The DNA of the CDR3 is TGTGCCAGCAGCTTAGGAACCCCGCGGGATACGCAGTATTTT. Amino acids: CASSLGTPRDTQYF.

The V and J genes are TRBV6-5 and TRBJ2-6, with 8 bases fitting TRBD1. Germline values: CDR1 MNHEY, CDR2 SVGAGI. The length of the CDR3 is 15 residues. The J segment lost 2 bases and the V segment lost 5 bases, leaving 2 bases of the junction unmatched. This CDR3 reads CASSRTGTGANVLTF. CDR3 nucleotide sequence: TGTGCCAGCAGTCGGACAGGGACTGGGGCCAACGTCCTGACTTTC.

V is TRBV14 and J is TRBJ2-3; TRBD2 aligns across 7 bases. This CDR3 has 17 amino acids. V trimming: 3 bases; J trimming: 5 bases; junction bases outside the gene matches: 14. CDR1 SGHDN and CDR2 FVKESK come from the germline V gene. The CDR3 region is CASSQGGTGLPGDTQYF. The CDR3 DNA reads as TGTGCCAGCAGCCAGGGGGGGACGGGTTTACCTGGAGATACGCAGTATTTT.

The chain carries TRBV19 and TRBJ2-1; D is undetermined. Germline lookup yields CDR1 LNHDA and CDR2 SQIVND (reference sequence). The V gene lost 4 bases and the J gene lost 6 bases, with 10 bases spanning the gap. The CDR3 covers 13 residues. The CDR3 region is CASSTSLTNEQFF. CDR3 sequence (DNA): TGTGCCAGTAGTACTAGTCTCACCAATGAGCAGTTCTTC.

The rearrangement joins TRBV29-1 to TRBJ2-7; a possible D gene is TRBD1 (6 bases). V was shortened by 6 bases and J by 3 bases, with 15 bases between the two germline ends. The CDR3 loop spans 13 amino acids. The germline gives CDR1 SQVTM, CDR2 ANQGSEA. The CDR3 here is CSVVTGSYYEQYF. CDR3 nucleotide sequence: TGCAGCGTCGTTACAGGGTCTTACTACGAGCAGTACTTC.

This clone was seen a single time. This sequence joins TRBV10-2 and TRBJ2-7, with 7 nucleotides matching TRBD2. Germline trimming cut 6 bases from V and 3 bases from J; bases unmatched to any gene: 2. The CDR3 loop spans 12 amino acids. Germline V gives CDR1 WSHSY, CDR2 SAAADI. CDR3 amino acids: CASSSSGYEQYF. The CDR3 DNA sequence: TGCGCCAGCAGCTCTAGCGGCTACGAGCAGTACTTC.

The genes are TRBV10-3 and TRBJ2-1; 9 positions match TRBD2. The CDR3 totals 15 residues. Trimming cost V 2 bases and J 7 bases; bases outside gene matches: 6. Germline V lookup: CDR1 ENHRY, CDR2 SYGVKD. The CDR3 DNA reads as TGTGCCATCAGTGAGGCGGGACTAGCCCTGAATGAGCAGTTCTTC. This encodes CAISEAGLALNEQFF.

The chain recombines TRBV5-4 with TRBJ2-1; TRBD2 matches 10 bases. CDR1 and CDR2 from the germline V gene are SGHNT and YYREEE (reference sequence). Trimming removed 2 bases from V and 7 bases from J; junction bases left unmatched: 12. The CDR3 totals 17 residues. The CDR3 DNA reads TGTGCCAGCAGCTTCCAAACCCTAGCGGGAGTTGCTAATGAGCAGTTCTTC. It is translated as CASSFQTLAGVANEQFF.

This chain joins TRBV7-3 and TRBJ2-3; D may be TRBD2 (5 bases). The CDR3 extends over 14 amino acids. V lost 5 bases and J lost 4, with 13 bases in between. CDR1 and CDR2 (germline): SGHTA, FQGTGA. This CDR3 is CASSLSSMPDTQYF. The DNA of the CDR3 is TGTGCCAGCAGCCTCTCTAGCATGCCAGATACGCAGTATTTT.

V and J are TRBV7-8 and TRBJ2-1; TRBD1 matches at 7 bases. In germline, CDR1 is SGHVS, CDR2 FQNEAQ. The CDR3 has 14 amino acids. The trim removed 5 bases at V and 4 bases at J, leaving 5 bases unmatched. Written as DNA, the CDR3 is TGTGCCAGCAGCACAAGGACAGGATACAATGAGCAGTTCTTC. Residues: CASSTRTGYNEQFF. The complete variable domain, with remaining parts taken from reference TRBV7-8 and TRBJ2-1, reads GAGVSQSPRYKVAKRGQDVALRCDPISGHVSLFWYQQALGQGPEFLTYFQNEAQLDKSGLPSDRFFAERPEGSVSTLKIQRTQQEDSAVYLCASSTRTGYNEQFFGPGTRLTVL.

This clone was detected once. The genes are TRBV6-1 and TRBJ1-2; 10 bases are a match to TRBD1. Germline CDR1 is MNHNS and CDR2 is SASEGT. The CDR3 loop spans 17 amino acids. Trimming removed 4 bases from V and 4 bases from J; junction bases left unmatched: 12. As DNA, the CDR3 is TGTGCCAGCAGTGGGGCGACAGGGGGCTTCCTTTCCTATGGCTACACCTTC. It encodes CASSGATGGFLSYGYTF.

The V call is TRBV6-6, the J call TRBJ1-4; D gene uncertain. The CDR3 length is 15 residues. Per the germline V gene, CDR1 is MNHNY and CDR2 is SVGAGI (reference sequence). Trimming took 0 bases from V and 8 from J, leaving 13 bases between them. The CDR3 DNA is TGTGCCAGCAGTTACTCGGTTCAGGTTGGCGAAAAACTGTTTTTT. Amino acids: CASSYSVQVGEKLFF.

The genes are TRBV10-3 and TRBJ1-3; 7 bases line up with TRBD1. CDR1 and CDR2 (germline): ENHRY, SYGVKD. The CDR3 loop spans 14 amino acids. V was pared by 11 bases and J by 2 bases, with 9 bases of the junction left unmatched. CDR3 protein: CAVHPGTAGNTIYF. The DNA for the CDR3 is TGTGCCGTCCATCCCGGGACAGCTGGAAACACCATATATTTT.

As to this clone: Additional DNA sequences in this sample encode the identical CDR3. This chain joins TRBV13 and TRBJ1-1; unclear D gene. Germline V gene data show CDR1 as PRHDT and CDR2 as FYEKMQ (reference sequence). The CDR3 totals 16 residues. V lost 5 bases to trimming and J lost 1 base, with 17 bases between them. CDR3 DNA: TGTGCCAGCAGCCCCCCGGAGGGTACGGGGAACACTGAAGCTTTCTTT. Translated, it gives CASSPPEGTGNTEAFF.

The table lists this clone with a few counts. The chain recombines TRBV4-3 with TRBJ2-2, with 12 positions matching TRBD2. This CDR3 has 20 residues. Losses at the gene ends were 0 bases for V and 4 bases for J; bases not matched to a gene: 12. CDR1 LGHNA and CDR2 YSLEER come from the germline V gene. The DNA of the CDR3 is TGCGCCAGCAGCCAAGATCCTGAGACTAGCGGGAGAGCCGGCACCGGGGAGCTGTTTTTT. This sequence encodes CASSQDPETSGRAGTGELFF.

The rearrangement links TRBV7-2 to TRBJ2-3; 12 bases are shared with TRBD2. Trimming cost V 4 bases and J 3 bases; bases outside gene matches: 2. Germline CDR1 and CDR2: SGHTA and FQGNSA. The CDR3 consists of 15 residues. For the CDR3, the DNA is TGTGCCAGCAGCTCGACTAGCGGGAGAACAGATACGCAGTATTTT. Translated: CASSSTSGRTDTQYF.

V usage is TRBV9 and J usage is TRBJ2-7, with D possibly being TRBD2 (6 bases). The germline CDR1 and CDR2 sequences are SGDLS and YYNGEE. CDR3 length: 14 amino acids. V lost 0 bases and J lost 3, with 10 bases in between. The CDR3 region is CASSVGGINYEQYF. CDR3 DNA: TGTGCCAGCAGCGTAGGCGGGATTAACTACGAGCAGTACTTC.

The chain recombines TRBV7-9 with TRBJ1-1; D ambiguous. V dropped 5 bases and J dropped 2 bases, with 9 bases sitting between them. The CDR3 totals 13 residues. The V gene's germline CDR1 is SEHNR and CDR2 FQNEAQ (reference sequence). CDR3 sequence reads: CASSPTLNTEAFF. CDR3 sequence (DNA): TGTGCCAGCAGCCCCACATTAAACACTGAAGCTTTCTTT.

This clone has more than one count but fewer than ten. The gene calls are TRBV28 and TRBJ2-5, with 10 bases that match TRBD1. From germline, CDR1 is MDHEN and CDR2 SYDVKM. Trimming removed 5 bases from V and 3 bases from J; junction bases left unmatched: 6. This CDR3 is 15 amino acids long. The CDR3 region has the DNA TGTGCCAGCAGTCGAACCGGGACAGGGGAAGAGACCCAGTACTTC. It specifies CASSRTGTGEETQYF.

This clone has just one count. The chain couples TRBV7-9 to TRBJ2-7; TRBD2 is a possible D gene (5 bases). From germline, CDR1 is SEHNR and CDR2 FQNEAQ (reference sequence). The V and J ends lost 4 bases and 6 bases respectively, with 28 bases between them. The CDR3 has 18 residues. The CDR3 loop reads CASSSLGVGSKAISEQYF. The CDR3 DNA reads as TGTGCCAGCAGCTCCCTCGGGGTGGGGTCAAAGGCGATAAGCGAGCAGTACTTC.

The gene calls are TRBV19 and TRBJ2-2; 14 positions match TRBD2. Per germline, CDR1 LNHDA and CDR2 SQIVND (reference sequence). With 10 bases clipped from V and 6 bases from J, the junction kept 7 bases outside the gene matches. The CDR3 length is 15 residues. CDR3 loop: CATRRLAGGAGELFF. DNA of the CDR3: TGTGCCACCCGCCGACTAGCGGGAGGGGCCGGGGAGCTGTTTTTT. The complete variable domain, with remaining parts taken from reference TRBV19 and TRBJ2-2, reads DGGITQSPKYLFRKEGQNVTLSCEQNLNHDAMYWYRQDPGQGLRLIYYSQIVNDFQKGDIAEGYSVSREKKESFPLTVTSAQKNPTAFYLCATRRLAGGAGELFFGEGSRLTVL.

This clone was picked up one time. The chain couples TRBV30 to TRBJ2-7, with 8 positions matching TRBD2. V dropped 5 bases and J dropped 6; count of bases not matched to a gene: 12. This CDR3 has 14 residues. The germline V gene encodes CDR1 GTSNPN and CDR2 SVGIG (reference sequence). The CDR3 here is CAWGVGGARGEQYF. The DNA for the CDR3 is TGTGCCTGGGGGGTCGGGGGGGCCCGGGGCGAGCAGTACTTC.

V is TRBV19 and J is TRBJ2-6; D is possibly TRBD2 (5 bases). Trimming shortened V by 10 bases and J by 0 bases, and 10 bases separated the two germline ends. CDR1 is LNHDA and CDR2 is SQIVND in the germline V gene (reference sequence). The CDR3 loop spans 14 amino acids. CDR3 coding DNA: TGTGCCACCGAACGGGGCTCTGGGGCCAACGTCCTGACTTTC. This encodes CATERGSGANVLTF.

J is TRBJ1-1 and V is TRBV18; no reliable D call. The CDR3 spans 15 residues. Trimming took 4 bases from V and 5 from J, leaving 17 bases between them. Per germline, CDR1 KGHSH and CDR2 LQKENI. The chain's CDR3 is CASSRQREAGTEAFF. As DNA, the CDR3 is TGTGCCAGCTCACGCCAGAGGGAGGCGGGAACTGAAGCTTTCTTT.